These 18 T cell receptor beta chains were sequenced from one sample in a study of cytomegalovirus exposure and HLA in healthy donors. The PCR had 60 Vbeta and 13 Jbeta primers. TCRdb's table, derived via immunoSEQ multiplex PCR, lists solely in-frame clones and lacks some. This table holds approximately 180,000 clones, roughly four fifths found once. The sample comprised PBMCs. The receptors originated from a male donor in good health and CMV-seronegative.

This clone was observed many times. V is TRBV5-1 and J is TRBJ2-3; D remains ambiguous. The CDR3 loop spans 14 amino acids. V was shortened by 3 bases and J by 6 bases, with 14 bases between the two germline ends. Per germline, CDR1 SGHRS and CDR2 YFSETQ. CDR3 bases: TGCGCCAGCAGCTACCTTCCCTCCGCGGATACGCAGTATTTT. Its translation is CASSYLPSADTQYF.

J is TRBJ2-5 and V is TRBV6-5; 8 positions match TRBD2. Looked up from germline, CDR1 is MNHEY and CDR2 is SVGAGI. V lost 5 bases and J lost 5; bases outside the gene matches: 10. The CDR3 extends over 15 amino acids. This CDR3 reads CASSRTSYGQETQYF. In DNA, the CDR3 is TGTGCCAGCAGTCGGACTAGCTACGGGCAGGAGACCCAGTACTTC.

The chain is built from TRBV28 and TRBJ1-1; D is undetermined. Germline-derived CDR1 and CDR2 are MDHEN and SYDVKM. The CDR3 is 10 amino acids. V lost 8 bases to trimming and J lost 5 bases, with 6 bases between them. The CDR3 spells CASLQTEAFF. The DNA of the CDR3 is TGTGCCAGCCTTCAGACTGAAGCTTTCTTT.

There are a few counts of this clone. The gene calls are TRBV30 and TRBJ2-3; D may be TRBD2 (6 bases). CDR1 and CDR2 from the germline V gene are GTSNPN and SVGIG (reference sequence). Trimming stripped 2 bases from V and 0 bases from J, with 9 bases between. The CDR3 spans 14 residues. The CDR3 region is CAWSRLGSTDTQYF. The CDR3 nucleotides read TGTGCCTGGAGTAGACTAGGTAGCACAGATACGCAGTATTTT.

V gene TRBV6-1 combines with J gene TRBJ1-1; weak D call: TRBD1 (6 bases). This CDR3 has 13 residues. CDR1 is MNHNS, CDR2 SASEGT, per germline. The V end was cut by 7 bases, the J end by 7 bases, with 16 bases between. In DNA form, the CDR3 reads TGTGCCAGCACCCAGGCAGGGGATGGTGAAGCTTTCTTT. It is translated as CASTQAGDGEAFF.

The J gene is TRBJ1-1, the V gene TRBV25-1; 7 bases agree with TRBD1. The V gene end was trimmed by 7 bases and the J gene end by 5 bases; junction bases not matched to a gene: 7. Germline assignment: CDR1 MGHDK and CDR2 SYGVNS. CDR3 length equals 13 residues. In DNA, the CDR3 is TGTGCCAGCACTCCGACAGGGCGGACTGAAGCTTTCTTT. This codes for CASTPTGRTEAFF.

The CDR3 coding sequence is TGTGCCAGCAGTGCCAACTTCCAAGAGACCCAGTACTTC. Translation gives CASSANFQETQYF. The V gene is TRBV2, the J gene TRBJ2-5; no clear D gene. The CDR3 length is 13 residues. The V end was cut by 4 bases, the J end by 1 base, with 7 bases between. Germline V CDR1 and CDR2: SNHLY, FYNNEI.

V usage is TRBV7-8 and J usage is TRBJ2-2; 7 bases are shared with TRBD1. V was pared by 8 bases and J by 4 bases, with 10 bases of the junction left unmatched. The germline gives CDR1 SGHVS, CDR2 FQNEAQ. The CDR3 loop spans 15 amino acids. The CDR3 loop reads CASGMRQGFTGELFF. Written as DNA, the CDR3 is TGTGCCAGCGGGATGAGACAGGGATTCACCGGGGAGCTGTTTTTT. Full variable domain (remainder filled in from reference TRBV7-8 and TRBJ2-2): GAGVSQSPRYKVAKRGQDVALRCDPISGHVSLFWYQQALGQGPEFLTYFQNEAQLDKSGLPSDRFFAERPEGSVSTLKIQRTQQEDSAVYLCASGMRQGFTGELFFGEGSRLTVL.

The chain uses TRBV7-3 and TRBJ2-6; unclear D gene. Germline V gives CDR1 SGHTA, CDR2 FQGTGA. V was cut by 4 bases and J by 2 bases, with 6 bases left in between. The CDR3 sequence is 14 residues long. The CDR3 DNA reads TGTGCCAGCAGCTCGACTCCTGGGGCCAACGTCCTGACTTTC. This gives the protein CASSSTPGANVLTF.

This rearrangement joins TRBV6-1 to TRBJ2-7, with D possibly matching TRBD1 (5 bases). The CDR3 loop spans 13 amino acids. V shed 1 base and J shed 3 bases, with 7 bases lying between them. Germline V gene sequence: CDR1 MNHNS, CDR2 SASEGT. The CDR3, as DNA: TGTGCCAGCAGTGAAGGGGGCAGCTACGAGCAGTACTTC. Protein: CASSEGGSYEQYF.

In DNA, the CDR3 is TGTGCCAGCAGCTTGCTGCGGGAGCAGTACTTC. Translation: CASSLLREQYF. This chain uses TRBV11-2 with TRBJ2-7; D is ambiguous. This CDR3 spans 11 amino acids. Trimming pared 3 bases from V and 7 bases from J, leaving 7 bases between. CDR1 and CDR2 from the germline V gene are SGHAT and FQNNGV.

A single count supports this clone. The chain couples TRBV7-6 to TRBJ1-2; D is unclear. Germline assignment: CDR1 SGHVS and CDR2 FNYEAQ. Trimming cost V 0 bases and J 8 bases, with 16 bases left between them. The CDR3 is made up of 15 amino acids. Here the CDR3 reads CASSLAVGGLLGYTF. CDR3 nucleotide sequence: TGTGCCAGCAGCTTAGCGGTTGGAGGGCTGTTAGGCTACACCTTC.

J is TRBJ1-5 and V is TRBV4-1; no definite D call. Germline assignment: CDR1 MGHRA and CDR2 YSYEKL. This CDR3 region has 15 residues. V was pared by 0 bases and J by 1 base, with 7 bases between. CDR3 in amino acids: CASSQEGRSNQPQHF. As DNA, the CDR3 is TGCGCCAGCAGCCAAGAGGGGAGAAGCAATCAGCCCCAGCATTTT.

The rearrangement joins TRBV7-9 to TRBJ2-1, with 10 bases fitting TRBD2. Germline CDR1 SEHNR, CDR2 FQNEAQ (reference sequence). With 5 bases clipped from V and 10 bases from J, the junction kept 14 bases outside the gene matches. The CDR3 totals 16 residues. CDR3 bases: TGTGCCAGCAGCCCAAACCCAGCGGGAGGGCTTGGGGAGCAGTTCTTC. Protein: CASSPNPAGGLGEQFF.

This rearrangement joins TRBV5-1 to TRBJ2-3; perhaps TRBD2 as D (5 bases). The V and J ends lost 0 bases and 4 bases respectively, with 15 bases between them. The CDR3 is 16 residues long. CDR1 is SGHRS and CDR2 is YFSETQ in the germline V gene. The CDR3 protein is CASSLGLAGEADTQYF. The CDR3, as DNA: TGCGCCAGCAGCTTGGGATTGGCCGGGGAAGCAGATACGCAGTATTTT.

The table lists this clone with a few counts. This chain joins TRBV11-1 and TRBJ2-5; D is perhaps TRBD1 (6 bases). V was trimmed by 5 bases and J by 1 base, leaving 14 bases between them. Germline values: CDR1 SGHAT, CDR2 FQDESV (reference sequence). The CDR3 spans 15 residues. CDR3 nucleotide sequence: TGTGCCAGCAGCCAAAGGGGGTACGTCCAAGAGACCCAGTACTTC. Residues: CASSQRGYVQETQYF.

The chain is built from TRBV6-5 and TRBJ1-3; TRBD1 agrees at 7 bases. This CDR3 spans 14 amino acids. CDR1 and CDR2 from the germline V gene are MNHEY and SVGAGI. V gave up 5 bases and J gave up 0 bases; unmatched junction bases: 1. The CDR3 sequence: CASSPGGSGNTIYF. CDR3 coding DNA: TGTGCCAGCAGTCCAGGGGGCTCTGGAAACACCATATATTTT.

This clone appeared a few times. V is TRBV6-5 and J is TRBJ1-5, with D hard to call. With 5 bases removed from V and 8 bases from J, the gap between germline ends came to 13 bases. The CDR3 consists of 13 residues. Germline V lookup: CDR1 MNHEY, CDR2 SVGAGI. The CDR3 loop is CASSNLVREPQHF. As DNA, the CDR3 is TGTGCCAGCAGTAATCTAGTGAGGGAGCCCCAGCATTTT.